This TCR beta chain is drawn from a study of shared clonotypes between healthy human individuals. The length of the CDR3 is 14 residues. Each subset's genomic DNA was split evenly across several immunoSEQ plates. Profiling relied on immunoSEQ multiplex PCR, and the TCRdb table lists in-frame clones only, not all of them. The sample lists under 750,000 clones; 55% to 75% were seen once. The sequence was obtained from a woman in her twenties or thirties in good health. The chain combines TRBV12-2 with TRBJ2-1; no check of the table's D call, TRBD2, against the DNA was made. TRBV12-2 is a recognized pseudogene. The sample consisted of memory CD4+ T cells sorted from blood. Subset defined: CD45RA-negative fraction. For the CDR3, the DNA is TGTGCCAGCAGCTCGGGACTGGCCTACAATGAGCAGTTCTTC. It specifies CASSSGLAYNEQFF.